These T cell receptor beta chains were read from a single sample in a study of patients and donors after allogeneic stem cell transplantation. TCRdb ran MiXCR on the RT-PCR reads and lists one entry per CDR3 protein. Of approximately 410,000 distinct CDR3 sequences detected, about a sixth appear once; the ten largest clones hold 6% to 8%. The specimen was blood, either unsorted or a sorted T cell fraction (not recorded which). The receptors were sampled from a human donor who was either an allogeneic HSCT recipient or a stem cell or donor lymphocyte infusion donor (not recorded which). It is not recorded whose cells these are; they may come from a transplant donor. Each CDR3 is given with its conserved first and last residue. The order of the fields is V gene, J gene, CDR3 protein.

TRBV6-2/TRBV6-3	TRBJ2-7	CASSYSNSGPYEQYF
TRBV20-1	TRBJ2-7	CSARTSGLFYEQYF
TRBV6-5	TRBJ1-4	CASSRGGKLFF
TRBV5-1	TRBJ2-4	CASSRVEKNIQYF
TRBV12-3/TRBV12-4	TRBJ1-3	CASSKGDRAWGNTIYF
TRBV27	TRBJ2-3	CASSWLTGGTDTQYF
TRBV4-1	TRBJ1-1	CASSHLFRVPEAFF
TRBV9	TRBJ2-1	CASSVQLRGNEQFF
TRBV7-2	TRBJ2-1	CASSGGVYNEQFF
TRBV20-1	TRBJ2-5	CSARPGKKTQYF
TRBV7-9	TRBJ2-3	CASSLRWLNTDTQYF
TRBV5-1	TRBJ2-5	CASSARLGETQYF
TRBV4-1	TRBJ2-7	CASSHGRGREQYF
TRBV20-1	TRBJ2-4	CKGIAGTAENIQYF
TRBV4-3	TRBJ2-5	CASSQDIGRPETQYF
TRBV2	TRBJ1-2	CASSEDRDYGYTF
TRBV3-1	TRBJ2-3	CASSQRRWGDIGTDTQYF
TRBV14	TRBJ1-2	CASSQVGQGAPLNYGYTF
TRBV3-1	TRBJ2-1	CASSPSEHNEQFF
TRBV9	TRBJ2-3	CASSRGLSTDTQYF
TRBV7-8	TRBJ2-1	CASSLEQLHNEQFF
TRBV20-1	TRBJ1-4	CSAPIRGTNEKLFF
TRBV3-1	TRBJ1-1	CASSPDRGRNTEAFF
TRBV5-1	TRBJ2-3	CASMRGLPTSTDTQYF
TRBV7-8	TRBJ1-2	CASSLRQGHYGYTF
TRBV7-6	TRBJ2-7	CASSLGGASYEQYF
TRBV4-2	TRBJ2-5	CASSPRLELSQETQYF
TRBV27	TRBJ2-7	CASSSILGTGGYEQYF
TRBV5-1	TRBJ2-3	CASSFQGGHTDTQYF
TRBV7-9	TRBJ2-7	CASSAGLVEYF
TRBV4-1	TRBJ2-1	CASSRTPLAGGLNEQFF
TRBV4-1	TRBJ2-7	CASSYDSGYEQYF
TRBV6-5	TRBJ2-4	CASSYSGTNIQYF
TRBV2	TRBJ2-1	CATRGVGGRNEQFF
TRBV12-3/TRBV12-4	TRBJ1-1	CASTSDMSTEAFF
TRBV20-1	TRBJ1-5	CSAKQGRDQPQHF
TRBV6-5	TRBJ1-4	CASSYSGATNEKLFF
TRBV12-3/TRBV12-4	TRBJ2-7	CASSLEGAVYEQYF
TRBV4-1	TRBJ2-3	CASSQVSGTTQYF
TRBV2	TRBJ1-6	CASSVRTTGSSPLHF
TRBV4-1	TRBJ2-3	CASSQEGFPGLWPPDTQYF
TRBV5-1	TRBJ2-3	CASTQVWDDTQYF
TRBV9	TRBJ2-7	CASSGRDRVFEQYF
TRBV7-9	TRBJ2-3	CASSFTGRSTDTQYF
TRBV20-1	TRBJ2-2	CSARGRGATAGELFF
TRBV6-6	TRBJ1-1	CAAKGGNTEAFF
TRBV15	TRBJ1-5	CATSMMGGAQPQHF
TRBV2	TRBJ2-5	CASSERGLGAQYF
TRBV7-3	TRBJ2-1	CASSLRGAGIYNEQFF
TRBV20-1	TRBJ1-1	CSARIAQIFEAFF
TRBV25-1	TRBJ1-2	CASSEAHREFNYGYTF
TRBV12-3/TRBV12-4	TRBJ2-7	CASSFRGPSYEQYF
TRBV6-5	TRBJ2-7	CASSYPPGNEQYF
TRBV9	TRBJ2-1	CASSPAGLAIYNEQFF
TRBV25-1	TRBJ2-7	CASSDAGSLYEQYF
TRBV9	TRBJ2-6	CASSLKSLTAGANVLTF